Following are 27 T cell receptor beta chains from one sample sequenced in a study of cytomegalovirus exposure and HLA in healthy donors. PCR primers comprised 60 Vbeta and 13 Jbeta primers. Data came from immunoSEQ multiplex PCR; TCRdb stores just in-frame clones and leaves some out. The repertoire holds roughly 55,000 clones, with approximately 80% as singletons. Specimen: PBMCs. The receptors stem from a female donor in good health and CMV-seronegative.

This chain connects TRBV7-2 to TRBJ2-5, with D hard to call. Trimming took off 7 bases at V and 5 bases at J, with 11 bases between the two ends. Germline V gene sequence: CDR1 SGHTA, CDR2 FQGNSA. This CDR3 is 12 amino acids long. Here the CDR3 reads CASTPSQETQYF. DNA for the CDR3: TGTGCCAGCACCCCCTCTCAGGAGACCCAGTACTTC.

The V and J genes are TRBV18 and TRBJ1-2; 12 nucleotides agree with TRBD1. The trim removed 5 bases at V and 4 bases at J, leaving 11 bases unmatched. CDR3 length: 17 amino acids. Looked up from germline, CDR1 is KGHSH and CDR2 is LQKENI. The CDR3 loop is CASSSGTGGATFYGYTF. Written as DNA, the CDR3 is TGTGCCAGCTCATCCGGGACAGGGGGCGCAACTTTCTATGGCTACACCTTC.

The rearrangement joins TRBV10-3 to TRBJ2-5; D might be TRBD1 (5 bases). The germline V gene has CDR1 ENHRY and CDR2 SYGVKD. The CDR3 covers 14 residues. The V and J ends lost 0 bases and 3 bases respectively, with 8 bases between them. CDR3 nucleotide sequence: TGTGCCATCAGTGAGTCGAACAGGAAAGAGACCCAGTACTTC. Its translation is CAISESNRKETQYF.

The chain is built from TRBV6-5 and TRBJ2-7, with TRBD1 identical over 7 bases. The V and J ends lost 2 bases and 1 base, in that order; junction bases with no gene match: 8. Germline V gives CDR1 MNHEY, CDR2 SVGAGI. This CDR3 is 16 amino acids long. Here the CDR3 reads CASSYATRQGSYEQYF. The CDR3 DNA sequence: TGTGCCAGCAGTTACGCTACCCGACAGGGTTCCTACGAGCAGTACTTC.

The chain has TRBV7-2 and TRBJ2-7; the D gene is possibly TRBD2 (5 bases). The germline V gene encodes CDR1 SGHTA and CDR2 FQGNSA. V was clipped by 5 bases and J by 3 bases, with 11 bases between them. The CDR3 length is 13 residues. CDR3: CASSPEGNYEQYF. The CDR3 nucleotides are TGTGCCAGCAGCCCAGAGGGTAACTACGAGCAGTACTTC.

J is TRBJ2-5 and V is TRBV19, with TRBD2 matching over 7 bases. The J call may be wrong; the DNA end is better matched by TRBJ2-7. Germline CDR1 and CDR2: LNHDA and SQIVND (reference sequence). The CDR3 covers 14 residues. The CDR3 nucleotides read TGTGCCAGTAGTATCGGACACGGGGGGTACGAGCAGTACTTC. Protein: CASSIGHGGYEQYF.

The chain recombines TRBV28 with TRBJ2-7; the match to TRBD1 covers 9 bases. With 4 bases clipped from V and 4 bases from J, the junction kept 8 bases outside the gene matches. The CDR3 totals 15 residues. Germline V gene sequence: CDR1 MDHEN, CDR2 SYDVKM. The CDR3 DNA follows: TGTGCCAGCAGTTGGGTGGGGACAGGGAATTACGAGCAGTACTTC. Translated, it gives CASSWVGTGNYEQYF. The full variable domain, rest sourced from reference TRBV28 and TRBJ2-7, is DVKVTQSSRYLVKRTGEKVFLECVQDMDHENMFWYRQDPGLGLRLIYFSYDVKMKEKGDIPEGYSVSREKKERFSLILESASTNQTSMYLCASSWVGTGNYEQYFGPGTRLTVT.

J is TRBJ2-7 and V is TRBV7-9; D might be TRBD2 (5 bases). The CDR3 extends over 13 amino acids. Germline V gene lookup returns CDR1 SEHNR and CDR2 FQNEAQ (reference sequence). Trimming pared 4 bases from V and 3 bases from J, leaving 10 bases between. The CDR3: CASSWTSGYEQYF. DNA of the CDR3: TGTGCCAGCAGCTGGACTTCCGGCTACGAGCAGTACTTC.

The V call is TRBV6-1, the J call TRBJ1-5; TRBD1 agrees at 7 bases. The junction had 3 bases not matched to a gene; V was cut back by 3 bases and J by 4 bases. Germline-derived CDR1 and CDR2 are MNHNS and SASEGT. The CDR3 has 14 residues. This chain's CDR3 is CASSDAQGNQPQHF. For the CDR3, the DNA is TGTGCCAGCAGTGATGCACAGGGGAATCAGCCCCAGCATTTT.

The rearrangement links TRBV27 to TRBJ2-5; TRBD2 is a possible D gene (6 bases). V was trimmed by 4 bases and J by 0 bases, leaving 9 bases between them. Germline CDR1 MNHEY, CDR2 SMNVEV (reference sequence). This CDR3 region has 14 residues. The CDR3 region is CASSSLANQETQYF. The CDR3 coding sequence is TGTGCCAGCAGTTCCCTAGCGAACCAAGAGACCCAGTACTTC.

The chain couples TRBV19 to TRBJ2-3; 13 nucleotides match TRBD2. Germline V gene data show CDR1 as LNHDA and CDR2 as SQIVND (reference sequence). This CDR3 is built from 15 residues. The junction had 4 bases not matched to a gene; V was cut back by 8 bases and J by 2 bases. The CDR3 here is CASQLAGGPTDTQYF. Written as DNA, the CDR3 is TGTGCCAGTCAACTAGCGGGAGGGCCCACAGATACGCAGTATTTT.

V usage is TRBV4-2 and J usage is TRBJ2-3; 10 bases agree with TRBD2. Per germline, CDR1 LGHNA and CDR2 YNFKEQ. V was clipped by 4 bases and J by 4 bases; unmatched bases: 8. This CDR3 is 16 amino acids long. The CDR3 is CASSPIAGGIADTQYF. The CDR3 DNA follows: TGTGCCAGCAGCCCGATAGCGGGGGGTATTGCAGATACGCAGTATTTT.

The genes are TRBV29-1 and TRBJ1-2; 8 bases are shared with TRBD1. Germline CDR1 and CDR2: SQVTM and ANQGSEA. This CDR3 contains 13 residues. V shed 3 bases and J 4 bases; nucleotides not matched to a gene: 4. CDR3 DNA sequence: TGCAGCGTTGATCGGACAGGGCTCTATGGCTACACCTTC. The encoded protein is CSVDRTGLYGYTF. Filled out from reference TRBV29-1 and TRBJ1-2, the complete variable domain reads SAVISQKPSRDICQRGTSLTIQCQVDSQVTMMFWYRQQPGQSLTLIATANQGSEATYESGFVIDKFPISRPNLTFSTLTVSNMSPEDSSIYLCSVDRTGLYGYTFGSGTRLTVV.

The table lists this clone with a few counts. The chain has TRBV29-1 and TRBJ2-2; 9 positions match TRBD1. V gave up 1 base and J gave up 5 bases; unmatched junction bases: 5. The length of the CDR3 is 15 residues. CDR1 is SQVTM and CDR2 is ANQGSEA in the germline V gene. This CDR3 reads CSVEVRQGVTGELFF. The CDR3 DNA follows: TGCAGCGTTGAAGTTCGACAGGGGGTTACCGGGGAGCTGTTTTTT.

This chain connects TRBV28 to TRBJ2-1; TRBD2 matches at 8 bases. The junction had 5 bases not matched to a gene; V was cut back by 5 bases and J by 2 bases. The CDR3 runs to 15 residues. CDR1 is MDHEN, CDR2 SYDVKM, per germline. CDR3 nucleotide sequence: TGTGCCAGCAGTCCACTAGCGGTAGCCTACAATGAGCAGTTCTTC. Translation gives CASSPLAVAYNEQFF.

The V gene is TRBV6-5, the J gene TRBJ2-5; 7 positions agree with TRBD1. Matching the DNA end better, TRBJ2-7 makes the J call doubtful. Per germline, CDR1 MNHEY and CDR2 SVGAGI. This CDR3 is built from 14 residues. This CDR3 reads CASSRQGNAYEQYF. CDR3 coding DNA: TGTGCCAGCAGTCGACAGGGAAACGCCTACGAGCAGTACTTC.

V gene TRBV28 combines with J gene TRBJ2-6; TRBD1 matches at 9 bases. The CDR3 is 15 amino acids. The ends lost 7 bases at V and 1 base at J; junction bases unmatched: 2. Germline loops: CDR1 MDHEN, CDR2 SYDVKM. CDR3 protein: CASTTGGSGANVLTF. CDR3 coding DNA: TGTGCCAGCACGACAGGGGGGTCTGGGGCCAACGTCCTGACTTTC.

This rearrangement joins TRBV5-6 to TRBJ2-5; D is unclear. Judging by the DNA end, TRBJ2-7 fits better; the J call may be wrong. Germline V gene data show CDR1 as SGHDT and CDR2 as YYEEEE. This CDR3 comprises 11 residues. The CDR3 is CASSLNYEQYF. The CDR3, as DNA: TGTGCCAGCAGCTTAAACTACGAGCAGTACTTC.

The rearrangement links TRBV19 to TRBJ1-5, with a weak D call TRBD1 (5 bases). The CDR3 sequence is 13 residues long. V was pared by 8 bases and J by 3 bases, with 11 bases between. Germline V gives CDR1 LNHDA, CDR2 SQIVND (reference sequence). The CDR3 region is CASGGTSNQPQHF. The CDR3 bases are TGTGCCAGTGGCGGGACTTCCAATCAGCCCCAGCATTTT.

The gene calls are TRBV19 and TRBJ1-2; D ambiguous. CDR1 is LNHDA, CDR2 SQIVND, per germline (reference sequence). The CDR3 is 13 residues long. Between the trimmed V and J ends, which lost 5 bases and 5 bases, there was a span of 12 bases. The CDR3 is CASSPRRDYGYTF. The CDR3 region has the DNA TGTGCCAGTAGTCCCCGACGGGATTATGGCTACACCTTC.

The J gene is TRBJ2-3, the V gene TRBV6-4; 13 bases agree with TRBD2. Trimming took 2 bases from V and 1 from J; bases not matched to a gene: 0. The CDR3 is made up of 16 amino acids. Germline V gene sequence: CDR1 MRHNA, CDR2 SNTAGT. Here the CDR3 reads CASSDTSGGGTDTQYF. DNA for the CDR3: TGTGCCAGCAGTGACACTAGCGGGGGGGGCACAGATACGCAGTATTTT.

The CDR3 DNA reads TGTGCCAGCTCACCGCCCAGGTCTGGGGCCAACGTCCTGACTTTC. Protein: CASSPPRSGANVLTF. This chain links TRBV18 with TRBJ2-6; D uncertain. Germline V CDR1 and CDR2: KGHSH, LQKENI. Between the trimmed V and J ends, which lost 3 bases and 1 base, there was a span of 7 bases. The CDR3 is made up of 15 amino acids. Supplemented by reference TRBV18 and TRBJ2-6, the full variable domain reads NAGVMQNPRHLVRRRGQEARLRCSPMKGHSHVYWYRQLPEEGLKFMVYLQKENIIDESGMPKERFSAEFPKEGPSILRIQQVVRGDSAAYFCASSPPRSGANVLTFGAGSRLTVL.

The V gene is TRBV5-4, the J gene TRBJ2-3; tentatively, D is TRBD2 (5 bases). CDR3 length equals 16 residues. Trimming took 0 bases from V and 2 from J, leaving 13 bases between them. Germline V gene data show CDR1 as SGHNT and CDR2 as YYREEE (reference sequence). The CDR3 DNA follows: TGTGCCAGCAGCTTGGCCGAGAGGAGGTCCACAGATACGCAGTATTTT. This sequence encodes CASSLAERRSTDTQYF.

The CDR3 coding sequence is TGTGCCAGCAGCTTTGGAGTGTCGACGCAGTATTTT. Translated: CASSFGVSTQYF. This chain joins TRBV7-2 and TRBJ2-3, with D unclear. Trimming cost V 3 bases and J 9 bases, with 10 bases left between them. Germline V gene data show CDR1 as SGHTA and CDR2 as FQGNSA. The CDR3 is 12 residues long. Full variable domain (rest looked up from reference TRBV7-2 and TRBJ2-3): GAGVSQSPSNKVTEKGKDVELRCDPISGHTALYWYRQSLGQGLEFLIYFQGNSAPDKSGLPSDRFSAERTGGSVSTLTIQRTQQEDSAVYLCASSFGVSTQYFGPGTRLTVL.

In its sample, this clone was seen once. The chain employs TRBV2 and TRBJ1-2; 8 bases are shared with TRBD1. The CDR3 loop spans 13 amino acids. V trimming: 7 bases; J trimming: 2 bases; junction bases outside the gene matches: 3. Germline CDR1 and CDR2: SNHLY and FYNNEI. The CDR3 region is CASTGGANYGYTF. In DNA, the CDR3 is TGTGCCAGCACAGGGGGCGCGAACTATGGCTACACCTTC.

This clone was observed once. J is TRBJ2-7 and V is TRBV25-1; the match to TRBD1 covers 8 bases. The CDR3 loop spans 15 amino acids. Trimming cost V 3 bases and J 4 bases; bases outside gene matches: 8. The germline gives CDR1 MGHDK, CDR2 SYGVNS. The DNA of the CDR3 is TGTGCCAGCAGTGACCCGACAGGGGCCCTTTACGAGCAGTACTTC. Amino acid sequence: CASSDPTGALYEQYF.

This clone was found a few times. The V call is TRBV30, the J call TRBJ1-3; 8 bases map to TRBD1. V dropped 0 bases and J dropped 4; count of bases not matched to a gene: 2. CDR1 is GTSNPN and CDR2 is SVGIG in the germline V gene (reference sequence). The CDR3 spans 14 residues. CDR3 bases: TGTGCCTGGAGTGTATGGGACAGGGGAAACACCATATATTTT. It is translated as CAWSVWDRGNTIYF.